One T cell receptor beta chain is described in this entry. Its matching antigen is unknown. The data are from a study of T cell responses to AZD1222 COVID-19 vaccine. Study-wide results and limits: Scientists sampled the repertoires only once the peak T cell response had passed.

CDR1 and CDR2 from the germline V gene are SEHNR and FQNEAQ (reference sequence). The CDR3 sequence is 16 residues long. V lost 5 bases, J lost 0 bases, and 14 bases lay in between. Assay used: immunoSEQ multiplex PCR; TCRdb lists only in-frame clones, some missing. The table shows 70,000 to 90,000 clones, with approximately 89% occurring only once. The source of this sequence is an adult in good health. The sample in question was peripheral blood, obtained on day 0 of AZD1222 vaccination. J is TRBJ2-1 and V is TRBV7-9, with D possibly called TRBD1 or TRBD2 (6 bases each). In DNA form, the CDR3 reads TGTGCCAGCAGCCCACAGGGACTTTCCTCCTACAATGAGCAGTTCTTC. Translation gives CASSPQGLSSYNEQFF.